Below are 18 T cell receptor beta chains sequenced from a single sample in a study of T cell responses to AZD1222 COVID-19 vaccine. Here immunoSEQ multiplex PCR was the method, and the copy in TCRdb shows in-frame clones only, minus some. Of 250,000 to 300,000 clones listed, 94% are singletons. The source was peripheral blood, collected 28 days after the second AZD1222 dose. These receptors all come from an adult who received the AZD1222 COVID-19 vaccine.

This chain uses TRBV27 with TRBJ2-2; D might be TRBD1 (5 bases). Trimming stripped 3 bases from V and 0 bases from J, with 5 bases between. CDR1 is MNHEY and CDR2 is SMNVEV in the germline V gene (reference sequence). CDR3 length: 14 residues. The CDR3 sequence is CASSFRANTGELFF. The CDR3, as DNA: TGTGCCAGCAGTTTCAGGGCGAACACCGGGGAGCTGTTTTTT.

The chain is built from TRBV5-1 and TRBJ2-5, with TRBD2 as a possible D gene (5 bases). This CDR3 region has 16 residues. CDR1 and CDR2 from the germline V gene are SGHRS and YFSETQ. Trimming took 0 bases from V and 4 from J, leaving 16 bases between them. This CDR3 is CASSLAGMRVRETQYF. The CDR3 nucleotides are TGCGCCAGCAGCTTGGCCGGTATGAGGGTTCGAGAGACCCAGTACTTC.

V is TRBV7-3 and J is TRBJ1-5; D is undetermined. From germline, CDR1 is SGHTA and CDR2 FQGTGA. The CDR3 has 14 amino acids. With 5 bases removed from V and 2 bases from J, the gap between germline ends came to 10 bases. The CDR3 bases are TGTGCCAGCAGCCTGGTACATGGCAATCAGCCCCAGCATTTT. Protein: CASSLVHGNQPQHF.

This clone came up once. V usage is TRBV30 and J usage is TRBJ2-7; possibly TRBD1 for D (6 bases). The CDR3 extends over 15 amino acids. V was trimmed by 4 bases and J by 2 bases, leaving 18 bases between them. Germline loops: CDR1 GTSNPN, CDR2 SVGIG (reference sequence). The CDR3 region is CAWNPGQGRTYEQYF. For the CDR3, the DNA is TGTGCCTGGAACCCAGGCCAGGGGCGGACCTACGAGCAGTACTTC. The entire variable domain, with the rest obtained from reference TRBV30 and TRBJ2-7, is as follows: SQTIHQWPATLVQPVGSPLSLECTVEGTSNPNLYWYRQAAGRGLQLLFYSVGIGQISSEVPQNLSASRPQDRQFILSSKKLLLSDSGFYLCAWNPGQGRTYEQYFGPGTRLTVT.

V usage is TRBV19 and J usage is TRBJ2-7, with D maybe TRBD2 (7 bases). V was cut by 3 bases and J by 3 bases, with 15 bases left in between. The CDR3 runs 15 residues. Germline V gene data show CDR1 as LNHDA and CDR2 as SQIVND (reference sequence). This CDR3 reads CASSIEGGRSYEQYF. CDR3 DNA: TGTGCCAGTAGTATTGAGGGGGGGCGCAGCTACGAGCAGTACTTC.

The chain couples TRBV19 to TRBJ1-2; TRBD1 might be the D (5 bases). CDR1 is LNHDA, CDR2 SQIVND, per germline (reference sequence). V lost 7 bases to trimming and J lost 4 bases, with 16 bases between them. The CDR3 covers 14 residues. The CDR3 bases are TGTGCCAGTATTGGCACGTGGGACGCCTATGGCTACACCTTC. It specifies CASIGTWDAYGYTF.

This rearrangement joins TRBV18 to TRBJ2-1; 9 bases align to TRBD1. Germline CDR1 is KGHSH and CDR2 is LQKENI. The CDR3 is made up of 14 amino acids. V lost 9 bases, J lost 8 bases, and 11 bases stayed unmatched. CDR3 region: CASWSGTGRDEQFF. CDR3 in DNA: TGTGCCAGTTGGTCCGGGACAGGGAGGGATGAGCAGTTCTTC.

The genes are TRBV7-2 and TRBJ1-5, with a possible D match to TRBD1 (5 bases). CDR1 is SGHTA, CDR2 FQGNSA, per germline. The CDR3 runs to 15 residues. V was trimmed by 2 bases and J by 9 bases, leaving 17 bases between them. The CDR3 coding sequence is TGTGCCAGCAGCTTAATGGCGGGGCTCCGGGGGCCCCAGCATTTT. Amino acid sequence: CASSLMAGLRGPQHF.

This chain links TRBV6-2 or TRBV6-3 with TRBJ2-7; 11 bases match TRBD2. In germline, CDR1 is MNHEY, CDR2 SVGEGT. The V and J ends lost 4 bases and 3 bases, in that order; junction bases with no gene match: 8. There are 16 residues in the CDR3. CDR3 bases: TGTGCCAGCAGTTTCCCTCGGACTAGCGGGTACTACGAGCAGTACTTC. The encoded protein is CASSFPRTSGYYEQYF.

The chain is built from TRBV5-1 and TRBJ1-1; the D gene is possibly TRBD1 (6 bases). CDR1 and CDR2 from the germline V gene are SGHRS and YFSETQ. This CDR3 spans 13 amino acids. V was pared by 3 bases and J by 5 bases, with 11 bases between. The DNA for the CDR3 is TGCGCCAGCAGCTACAAGCAGGGGACTGAAGCTTTCTTT. Translation: CASSYKQGTEAFF.

The chain uses TRBV4-3 and TRBJ1-6, with 7 bases matching TRBD1. CDR1 LGHNA and CDR2 YSLEER come from the germline V gene. This CDR3 contains 14 residues. The junction had 1 base not matched to a gene; V was cut back by 4 bases and J by 4 bases. CDR3 DNA sequence: TGCGCCAGCAGCCCGGGACAGTATAATTCACCCCTCCACTTT. Translating it yields CASSPGQYNSPLHF.

V usage is TRBV5-1 and J usage is TRBJ2-1, with D perhaps TRBD2 (5 bases). Trimming removed 2 bases at V and 8 bases at J, with 17 bases between. CDR3 length: 15 amino acids. Germline V gene data show CDR1 as SGHRS and CDR2 as YFSETQ. In nucleotides, the CDR3 is TGCGCCAGCAGCTTCCCCCGGGGAGAGATCGATGAGCAGTTCTTC. The encoded protein is CASSFPRGEIDEQFF. Full variable domain (missing parts from reference TRBV5-1 and TRBJ2-1): KAGVTQTPRYLIKTRGQQVTLSCSPISGHRSVSWYQQTPGQGLQFLFEYFSETQRNKGNFPGRFSGRQFSNSRSEMNVSTLELGDSALYLCASSFPRGEIDEQFFGPGTRLTVL.

The chain is built from TRBV28 and TRBJ2-7; the D gene is possibly TRBD2 (5 bases). The CDR3 runs 15 residues. Per germline, CDR1 MDHEN and CDR2 SYDVKM. The V end lost 6 bases, the J end lost 7 bases, and 22 bases lay between the germline ends. CDR3 bases: TGTGCCAGCAGCCCCAATGAGGGCCCCCCGGAGGAGCAGTACTTC. Residues: CASSPNEGPPEEQYF.

This chain connects TRBV24-1 to TRBJ2-7; D call uncertain. With 0 bases removed from V and 0 bases from J, the gap between germline ends came to 8 bases. Germline V gene sequence: CDR1 KGHDR, CDR2 SFDVKD. This CDR3 has 15 amino acids. This CDR3 reads CATSDLPGSSYEQYF. The CDR3 DNA follows: TGTGCCACCAGTGATTTGCCAGGAAGCTCCTACGAGCAGTACTTC.

The rearrangement uses TRBV24-1 and TRBJ2-1; 10 bases map to TRBD2. Germline CDR1 reads KGHDR; CDR2 reads SFDVKD. The ends lost 5 bases at V and 8 bases at J; junction bases unmatched: 8. This CDR3 spans 15 amino acids. The CDR3, as DNA: TGTGCCACCAGTGGTCTAGCGGGGGCCCCCTATGAGCAGTTCTTC. As protein: CATSGLAGAPYEQFF.

V usage is TRBV6-2 or TRBV6-3 and J usage is TRBJ2-1, with D maybe TRBD1 (6 bases). Trimming took off 5 bases at V and 10 bases at J, with 9 bases between the two ends. Germline lookup yields CDR1 MNHEY and CDR2 SVGEGT. The CDR3 contains 11 residues. The chain's CDR3 is CASSHGQEQFF. In DNA, the CDR3 is TGTGCCAGCAGTCACGGACAGGAGCAGTTCTTC.

The CDR3 sequence: CASSPLAASTDTQYF. The CDR3 DNA sequence: TGTGCCAGCAGCCCCCTCGCGGCTAGCACAGATACGCAGTATTTT. V gene TRBV27 combines with J gene TRBJ2-3; D is undetermined. The CDR3 runs to 15 residues. V was clipped by 6 bases and J by 0 bases, with 13 bases between them. The V gene's germline CDR1 is MNHEY and CDR2 SMNVEV (reference sequence).

This chain connects TRBV5-5 to TRBJ1-2; unclear D gene. The CDR3 sequence is 14 residues long. Deletions cut 4 bases from V and 2 bases from J, with 12 bases between. Germline CDR1 reads SGHKS; CDR2 reads YYEKEE (reference sequence). CDR3 nucleotides: TGTGCCAGCAGCCAATTGGGCCAAAACTATGGCTACACCTTC. Its translation is CASSQLGQNYGYTF.